This TCR beta chain appears in the sequencing data of a study of blood T cell repertoires in COVID-19 (dated by TCRdb to the early 2020s). Describing the broader study: Samples covering the acute and convalescent phases of COVID-19 were provided by collaborators in the United States, Italy and Spain. The samples were drawn from two sources: the first 160 participants of the ongoing ImmuneRACE study, and 1,000 to 1,500 subjects contributed by 6 global collaborators. The material from the prospective study consisted of cDNA or gDNA derived from T cells, B-cell-depleted T cells, or PBMCs. Subjects who had been exposed to COVID-19, were actively infected with it, or had recovered from it provided the deeply sampled blood TCRbeta repertoires that made up the dataset. Where available, HLA class I and class II types were obtained from metadata supplied by the sample provider rather than from assay-based typing. The repertoires were released in a freely available public database intended as a resource for research on the immune response to SARS-CoV-2. The sample metadata nearly always contained a de-identified subject ID, COVID-19 status, age in years and sex. Overall study outcomes, separate from this receptor: Clinical and demographic metadata were provided uncurated, with the amount varying by source and participant.

In the case of this clone: No cognate antigen has been identified for it. Within one base of it there is no much larger clone, and no base qualities were kept.

Based on the germline V gene (reference sequence), the CDR1 and CDR2 sequences are WNHNN and SYGVQD. V is cut by 3 bases and J by 4 bases, and the space between the germline ends is 13 bases. Its CDR3 holds 15 amino acids, cysteine through phenylalanine. The only DNA kept is the CDR3, 45 bases in frame from the first base. The immunoSEQ Assay, a bias-controlled multiplex PCR, was used to amplify TCRbeta CDR3 regions from genomic DNA. As for the original processing: Within the assay, amplification of reference gene primers was used to estimate how many nucleated cells each sample contained. To quantify the absolute abundance of each unique TCRbeta CDR3 rearrangement, sequence reads were collapsed and filtered. For each sample, productive Simpson clonality was calculated as the square root of Simpson's diversity index over productive rearrangements. This immuneACCESS table, as held by TCRdb, lists in-frame sequences with V and J called but not all clones. Of the missing ones, under half trace to an unresolved V gene in checked studies; the others have no known cause. V and J calls plus clone size are reproduced from that table; the DNA served to infer D and trimming. For this sample the table gives 310,000 or so clones, of which more than 85% were detected only once. About 2% of the sample rests with the top ten.

One collaborating source in Seattle enrolled patients during active infection and followed them longitudinally through the course of disease. Each collaborating institution followed its own protocols to collect whole blood in K2EDTA tubes. Collaborator samples were shipped for TCRbeta analysis as frozen whole blood, isolated PBMCs, or DNA extracted from either sample type. The origin of this receptor is a woman in her twenties or thirties with COVID-19, enrolled during active disease. Sequencing input: peripheral blood. The V gene is TRBV10-1 and the J gene is TRBJ2-1; a weak D assignment points to TRBD1 (6 bases agree). The DNA is TGCGCCAGCAGTGATAAGGCAGGGGTATACAATGAGCAGTTCTTC. It is translated as CASSDKAGVYNEQFF.